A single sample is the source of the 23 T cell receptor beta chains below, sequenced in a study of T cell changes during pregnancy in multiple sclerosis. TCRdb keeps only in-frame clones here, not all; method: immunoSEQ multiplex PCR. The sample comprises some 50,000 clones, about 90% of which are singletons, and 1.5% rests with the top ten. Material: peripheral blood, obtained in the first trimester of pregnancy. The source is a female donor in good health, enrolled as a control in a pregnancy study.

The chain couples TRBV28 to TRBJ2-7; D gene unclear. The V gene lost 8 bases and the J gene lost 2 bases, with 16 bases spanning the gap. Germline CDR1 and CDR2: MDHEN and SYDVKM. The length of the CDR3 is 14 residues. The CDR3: CASLAVVTPYEQYF. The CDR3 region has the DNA TGTGCCAGCCTTGCGGTGGTTACGCCCTACGAGCAGTACTTC.

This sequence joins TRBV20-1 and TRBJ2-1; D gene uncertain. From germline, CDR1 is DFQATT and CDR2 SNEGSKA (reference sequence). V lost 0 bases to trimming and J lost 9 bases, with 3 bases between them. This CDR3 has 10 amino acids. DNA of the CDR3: TGCAGTGCTAGAGAGGCTGAGCAGTTCTTC. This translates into CSAREAEQFF.

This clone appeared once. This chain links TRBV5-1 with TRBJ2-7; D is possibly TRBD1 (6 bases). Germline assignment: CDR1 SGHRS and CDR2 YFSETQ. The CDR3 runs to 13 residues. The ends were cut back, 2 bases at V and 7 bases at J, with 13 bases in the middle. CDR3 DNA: TGCGCCAGCAGCTTAGGGGGAGTAAGGGAGCAGTACTTC. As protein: CASSLGGVREQYF.

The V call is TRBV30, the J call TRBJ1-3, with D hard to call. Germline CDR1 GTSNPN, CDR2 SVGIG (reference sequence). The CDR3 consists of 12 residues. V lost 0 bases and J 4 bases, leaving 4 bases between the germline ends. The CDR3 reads CAWSVGGNTIYF. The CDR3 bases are TGTGCCTGGAGTGTCGGGGGAAACACCATATATTTT.

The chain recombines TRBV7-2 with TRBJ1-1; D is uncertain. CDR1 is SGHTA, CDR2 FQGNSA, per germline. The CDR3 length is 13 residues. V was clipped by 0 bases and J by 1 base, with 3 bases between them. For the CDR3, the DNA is TGTGCCAGCAGCTTAGCCGGGAACACTGAAGCTTTCTTT. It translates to CASSLAGNTEAFF.

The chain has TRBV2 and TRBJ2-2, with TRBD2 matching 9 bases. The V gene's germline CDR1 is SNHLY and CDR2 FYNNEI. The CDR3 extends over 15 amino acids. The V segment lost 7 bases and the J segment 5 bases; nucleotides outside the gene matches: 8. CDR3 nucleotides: TGTGCCAGCACACCGATAGCGGGAGTAACCGGGGAGCTGTTTTTT. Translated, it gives CASTPIAGVTGELFF.

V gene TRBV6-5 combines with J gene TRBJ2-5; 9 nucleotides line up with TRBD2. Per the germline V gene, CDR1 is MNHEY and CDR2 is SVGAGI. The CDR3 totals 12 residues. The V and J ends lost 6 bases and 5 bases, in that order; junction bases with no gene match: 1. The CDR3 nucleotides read TGTGCCAGCAGGACTAGCGGCGAGACCCAGTACTTC. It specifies CASRTSGETQYF.

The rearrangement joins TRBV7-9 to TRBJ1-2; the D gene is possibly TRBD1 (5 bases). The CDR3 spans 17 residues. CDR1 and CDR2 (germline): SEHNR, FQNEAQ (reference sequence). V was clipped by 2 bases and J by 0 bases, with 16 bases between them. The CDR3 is CASSLLTVNKPNYGYTF. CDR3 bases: TGTGCCAGCAGCTTATTGACAGTCAACAAACCTAACTATGGCTACACCTTC.

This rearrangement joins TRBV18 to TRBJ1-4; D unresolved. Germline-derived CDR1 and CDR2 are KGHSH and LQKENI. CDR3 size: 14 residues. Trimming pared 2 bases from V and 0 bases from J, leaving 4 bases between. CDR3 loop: CASSPSATNEKLFF. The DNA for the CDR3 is TGTGCCAGCTCACCATCAGCAACTAATGAAAAACTGTTTTTT.

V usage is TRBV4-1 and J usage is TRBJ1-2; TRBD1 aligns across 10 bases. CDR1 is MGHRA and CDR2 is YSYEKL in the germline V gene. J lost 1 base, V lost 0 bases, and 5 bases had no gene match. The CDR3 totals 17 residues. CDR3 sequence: CASSQDRQGAVNYGYTF. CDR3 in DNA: TGCGCCAGCAGCCAAGACCGACAGGGGGCAGTTAACTATGGCTACACCTTC.

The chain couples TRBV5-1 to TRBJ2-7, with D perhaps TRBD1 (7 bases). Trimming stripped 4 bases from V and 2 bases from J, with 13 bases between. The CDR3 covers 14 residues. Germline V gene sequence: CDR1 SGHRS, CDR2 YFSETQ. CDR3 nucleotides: TGCGCCAGCAGCCCGCGGGACAGCCCCTACGAGCAGTACTTC. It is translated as CASSPRDSPYEQYF. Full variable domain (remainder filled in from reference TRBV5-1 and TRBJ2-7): KAGVTQTPRYLIKTRGQQVTLSCSPISGHRSVSWYQQTPGQGLQFLFEYFSETQRNKGNFPGRFSGRQFSNSRSEMNVSTLELGDSALYLCASSPRDSPYEQYFGPGTRLTVT.

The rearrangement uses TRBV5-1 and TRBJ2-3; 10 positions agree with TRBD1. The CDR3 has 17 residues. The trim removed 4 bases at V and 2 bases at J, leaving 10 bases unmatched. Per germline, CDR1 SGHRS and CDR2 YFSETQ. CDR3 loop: CASSPVGQGRSTDTQYF. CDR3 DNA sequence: TGCGCCAGCAGCCCCGTGGGACAGGGGCGCTCCACAGATACGCAGTATTTT.

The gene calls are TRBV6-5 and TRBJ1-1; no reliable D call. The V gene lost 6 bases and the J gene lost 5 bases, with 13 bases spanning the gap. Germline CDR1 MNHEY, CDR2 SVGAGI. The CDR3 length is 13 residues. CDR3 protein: CASSPNLRTEAFF. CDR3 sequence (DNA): TGTGCCAGCAGCCCAAATCTGAGGACTGAAGCTTTCTTT.

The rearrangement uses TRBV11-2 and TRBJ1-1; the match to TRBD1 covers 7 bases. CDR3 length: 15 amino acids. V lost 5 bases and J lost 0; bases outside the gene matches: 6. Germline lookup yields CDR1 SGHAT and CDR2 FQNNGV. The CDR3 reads CASSRRTGVNTEAFF. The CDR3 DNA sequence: TGTGCCAGCAGCCGAAGGACAGGCGTGAACACTGAAGCTTTCTTT.

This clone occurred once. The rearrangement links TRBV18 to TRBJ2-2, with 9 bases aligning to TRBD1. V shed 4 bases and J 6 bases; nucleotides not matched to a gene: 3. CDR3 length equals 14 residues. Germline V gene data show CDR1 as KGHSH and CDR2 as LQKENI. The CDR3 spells CASSRTGVPGELFF. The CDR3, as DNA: TGTGCCAGCTCACGGACAGGGGTACCCGGGGAGCTGTTTTTT.

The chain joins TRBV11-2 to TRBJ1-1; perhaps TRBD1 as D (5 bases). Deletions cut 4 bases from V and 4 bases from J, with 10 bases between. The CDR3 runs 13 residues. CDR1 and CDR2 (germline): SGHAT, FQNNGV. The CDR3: CASSSQGGTEAFF. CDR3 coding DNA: TGTGCCAGCAGCTCCCAGGGTGGCACTGAAGCTTTCTTT.

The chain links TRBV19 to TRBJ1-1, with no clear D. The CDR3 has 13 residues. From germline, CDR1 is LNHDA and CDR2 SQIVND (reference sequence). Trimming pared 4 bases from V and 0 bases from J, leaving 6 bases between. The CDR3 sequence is CASSTQMNTEAFF. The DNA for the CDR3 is TGTGCCAGTAGTACACAGATGAACACTGAAGCTTTCTTT.

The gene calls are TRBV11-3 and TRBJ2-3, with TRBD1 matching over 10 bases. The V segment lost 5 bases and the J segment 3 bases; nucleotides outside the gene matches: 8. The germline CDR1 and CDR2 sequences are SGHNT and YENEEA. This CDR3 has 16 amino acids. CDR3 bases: TGTGCCAGCAGCAACCGACAGGGGGCCTCGACAGATACGCAGTATTTT. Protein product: CASSNRQGASTDTQYF.

This CDR3 is CASSFRGAAETQYF. The CDR3 DNA is TGCGCCAGCAGCTTCCGGGGGGCGGCGGAGACCCAGTACTTC. The rearrangement uses TRBV5-1 and TRBJ2-5, with a tentative D call TRBD2 (7 bases). Germline V gives CDR1 SGHRS, CDR2 YFSETQ. This CDR3 spans 14 amino acids. V lost 2 bases and J 5 bases, leaving 13 bases between the germline ends.

DNA for the CDR3: TGTGCCAGCAGCGTCCAGGGGTGGAGAGAAAAACTGTTTTTT. Encoded protein: CASSVQGWREKLFF. The chain carries TRBV7-9 and TRBJ1-4, with D perhaps TRBD1 (6 bases). V lost 5 bases, J lost 8 bases, and 15 bases lay in between. Germline V gene lookup returns CDR1 SEHNR and CDR2 FQNEAQ (reference sequence). The CDR3 loop spans 14 amino acids.

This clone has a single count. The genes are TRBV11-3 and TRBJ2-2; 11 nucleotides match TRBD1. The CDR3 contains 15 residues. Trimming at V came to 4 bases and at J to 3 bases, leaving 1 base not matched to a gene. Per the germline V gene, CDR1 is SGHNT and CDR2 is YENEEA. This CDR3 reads CASSWGQGDTGELFF. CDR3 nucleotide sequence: TGTGCCAGCAGCTGGGGACAGGGGGACACCGGGGAGCTGTTTTTT.

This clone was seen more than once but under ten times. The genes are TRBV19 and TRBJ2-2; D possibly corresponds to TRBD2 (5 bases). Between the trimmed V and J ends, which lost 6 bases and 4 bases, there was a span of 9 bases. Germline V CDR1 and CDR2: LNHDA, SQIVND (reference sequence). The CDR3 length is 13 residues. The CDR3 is CASSPSGTGELFF. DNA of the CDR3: TGTGCCAGTAGCCCGAGCGGCACCGGGGAGCTGTTTTTT. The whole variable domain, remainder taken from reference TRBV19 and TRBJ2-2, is DGGITQSPKYLFRKEGQNVTLSCEQNLNHDAMYWYRQDPGQGLRLIYYSQIVNDFQKGDIAEGYSVSREKKESFPLTVTSAQKNPTAFYLCASSPSGTGELFFGEGSRLTVL.

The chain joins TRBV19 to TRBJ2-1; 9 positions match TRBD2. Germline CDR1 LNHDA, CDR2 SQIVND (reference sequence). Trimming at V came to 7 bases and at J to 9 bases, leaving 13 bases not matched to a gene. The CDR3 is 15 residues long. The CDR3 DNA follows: TGTGCCAGTATGTCTGTGGTAGCGGGAGTAAGTGAGCAGTTCTTC. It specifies CASMSVVAGVSEQFF.